The rows below give T cell receptor beta chains drawn from one sample of a study of blood T cell repertoires in COVID-19. Method: immunoSEQ multiplex PCR; TCRdb's copy keeps in-frame clones and lacks some. The sample includes some 160,000 clones, roughly 84% of them seen just once. Sequenced input: peripheral blood. The receptors originated from a human donor in a cohort sampled during active COVID-19. Both conserved end residues are part of each CDR3. The order of the fields is clone size, D gene, V gene, J gene, CDR3 length, CDR3 protein. A D gene is named only where the DNA matches it firmly. Only part of the rows carry a size: once, few, many, or a class if the clone is expanded.

abundance: NA; d_gene: NA; v_gene: TRBV4-3; j_gene: TRBJ2-7; len: 14; CDR3aa: CASSQEVQSYEQYF
abundance: NA; d_gene: TRBD1; v_gene: TRBV7-2; j_gene: TRBJ1-5; len: 15; CDR3aa: CASSFETGFNQPQHF
abundance: NA; d_gene: TRBD2; v_gene: TRBV5-4; j_gene: TRBJ2-5; len: 18; CDR3aa: CASSLDGTSGRMWETQYF
abundance: NA; d_gene: NA; v_gene: TRBV7-2; j_gene: TRBJ2-7; len: 15; CDR3aa: CASSLAGQGPQGQYF
abundance: few; d_gene: TRBD1; v_gene: TRBV20-1; j_gene: TRBJ1-2; len: 11; CDR3aa: CSAQDREGYTF
abundance: NA; d_gene: TRBD1; v_gene: TRBV19; j_gene: TRBJ2-3; len: 16; CDR3aa: CASSGDRELGTDTQYF
abundance: NA; d_gene: NA; v_gene: TRBV6-2/TRBV6-3; j_gene: TRBJ1-5; len: 13; CDR3aa: CASSSGVNQPQHF
abundance: NA; d_gene: TRBD1; v_gene: TRBV2; j_gene: TRBJ2-7; len: 14; CDR3aa: CASSLRGRPYEQYF
abundance: NA; d_gene: TRBD1; v_gene: TRBV2; j_gene: TRBJ1-6; len: 14; CDR3aa: CASRPGGRNSPLHF
abundance: NA; d_gene: NA; v_gene: TRBV7-2; j_gene: TRBJ2-2; len: 12; CDR3aa: CASSVNLGELFF
abundance: NA; d_gene: TRBD1; v_gene: TRBV27; j_gene: TRBJ2-1; len: 14; CDR3aa: CASSLDRGRNEQFF
abundance: NA; d_gene: TRBD1; v_gene: TRBV7-2; j_gene: TRBJ2-7; len: 17; CDR3aa: CASSARKGGQGSYEQYF
abundance: NA; d_gene: NA; v_gene: TRBV19; j_gene: TRBJ1-5; len: 16; CDR3aa: CASSPTSLSGHQPQHF
abundance: NA; d_gene: TRBD1; v_gene: TRBV11-2; j_gene: TRBJ1-6; len: 16; CDR3aa: CASSLGRGDPNSPLHF
abundance: NA; d_gene: NA; v_gene: TRBV6-2/TRBV6-3; j_gene: TRBJ2-7; len: 14; CDR3aa: CASSYPRSSYEQYF
abundance: NA; d_gene: NA; v_gene: TRBV10-2; j_gene: TRBJ2-7; len: 13; CDR3aa: CASTLGQTYEQYF
abundance: NA; d_gene: NA; v_gene: TRBV7-9; j_gene: TRBJ1-1; len: 15; CDR3aa: CASSLGGLGESEAFF